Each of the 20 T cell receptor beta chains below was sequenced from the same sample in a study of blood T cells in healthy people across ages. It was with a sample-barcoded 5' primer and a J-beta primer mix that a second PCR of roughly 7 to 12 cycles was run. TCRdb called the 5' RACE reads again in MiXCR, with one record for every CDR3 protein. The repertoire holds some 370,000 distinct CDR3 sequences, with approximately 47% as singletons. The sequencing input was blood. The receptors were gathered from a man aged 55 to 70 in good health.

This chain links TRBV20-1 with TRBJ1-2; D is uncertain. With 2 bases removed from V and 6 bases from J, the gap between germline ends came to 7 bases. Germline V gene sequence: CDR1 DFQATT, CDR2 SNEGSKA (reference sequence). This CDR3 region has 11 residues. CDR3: CSARLGNGYTF. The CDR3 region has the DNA TGCAGTGCTAGACTTGGTAATGGCTACACCTTC.

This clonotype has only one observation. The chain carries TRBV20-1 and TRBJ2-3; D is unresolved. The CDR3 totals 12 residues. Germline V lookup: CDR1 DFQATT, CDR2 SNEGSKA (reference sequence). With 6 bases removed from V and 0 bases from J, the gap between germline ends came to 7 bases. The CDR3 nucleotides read TGCAGTGCCGAAGCGAGCACAGATACGCAGTATTTT. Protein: CSAEASTDTQYF.

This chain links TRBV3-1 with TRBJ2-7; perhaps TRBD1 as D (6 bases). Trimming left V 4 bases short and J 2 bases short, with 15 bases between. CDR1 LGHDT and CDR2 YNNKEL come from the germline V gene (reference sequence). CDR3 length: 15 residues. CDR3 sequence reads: CASSPVGAWTYEQYF. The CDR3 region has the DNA TGTGCCAGCAGCCCAGTGGGGGCATGGACCTACGAGCAGTACTTC.

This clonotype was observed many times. In DNA form, the CDR3 reads TGCAGTGCTAGAGGAAAGAAACTAGCGGGGGGCGAGACCCAGTACTTC. Translating it yields CSARGKKLAGGETQYF. The chain recombines TRBV20-1 with TRBJ2-5, with 12 bases identical to TRBD2. Trimming removed 1 base from V and 5 bases from J; junction bases left unmatched: 8. The CDR3 extends over 16 amino acids. Germline loops: CDR1 DFQATT, CDR2 SNEGSKA (reference sequence).

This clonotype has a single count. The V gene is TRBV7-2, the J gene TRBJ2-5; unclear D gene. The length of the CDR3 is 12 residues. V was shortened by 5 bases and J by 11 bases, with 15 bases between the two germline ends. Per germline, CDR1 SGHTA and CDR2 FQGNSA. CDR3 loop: CASSAAGSEQYF. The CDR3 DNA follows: TGTGCCAGCAGCGCTGCCGGGTCGGAGCAGTACTTC. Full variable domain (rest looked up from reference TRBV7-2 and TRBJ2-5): GAGVSQSPSNKVTEKGKDVELRCDPISGHTALYWYRQSLGQGLEFLIYFQGNSAPDKSGLPSDRFSAERTGGSVSTLTIQRTQQEDSAVYLCASSAAGSEQYFGPGTRLLVL.

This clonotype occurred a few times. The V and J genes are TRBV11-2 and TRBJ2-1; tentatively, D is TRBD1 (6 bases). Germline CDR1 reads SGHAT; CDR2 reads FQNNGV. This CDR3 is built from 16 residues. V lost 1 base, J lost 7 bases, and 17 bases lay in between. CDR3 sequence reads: CASSLGQGTTGNEQFF. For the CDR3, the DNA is TGTGCCAGCAGCTTAGGGCAGGGGACAACGGGGAATGAGCAGTTCTTC.

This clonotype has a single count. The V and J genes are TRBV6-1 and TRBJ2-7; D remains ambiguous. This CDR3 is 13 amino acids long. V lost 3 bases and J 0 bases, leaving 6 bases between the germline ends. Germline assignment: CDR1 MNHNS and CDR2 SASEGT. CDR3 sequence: CASSDHSSYEQYF. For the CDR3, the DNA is TGTGCCAGCAGTGATCACAGCTCCTACGAGCAGTACTTC.

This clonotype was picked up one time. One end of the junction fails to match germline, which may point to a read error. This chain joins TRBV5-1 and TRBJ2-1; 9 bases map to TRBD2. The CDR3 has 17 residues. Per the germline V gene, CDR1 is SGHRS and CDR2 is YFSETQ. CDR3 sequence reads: CASCLRAGGSSYNEQFF. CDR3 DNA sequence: TGCGCCAGCTGCTTGCGTGCGGGAGGGAGCTCCTACAATGAGCAGTTCTTC. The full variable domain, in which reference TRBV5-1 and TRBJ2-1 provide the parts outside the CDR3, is KAGVTQTPRYLIKTRGQQVTLSCSPISGHRSVSWYQQTPGQGLQFLFEYFSETQRNKGNFPGRFSGRQFSNSRSEMNVSTLELGDSALYLCASCLRAGGSSYNEQFFGPGTRLTVL.

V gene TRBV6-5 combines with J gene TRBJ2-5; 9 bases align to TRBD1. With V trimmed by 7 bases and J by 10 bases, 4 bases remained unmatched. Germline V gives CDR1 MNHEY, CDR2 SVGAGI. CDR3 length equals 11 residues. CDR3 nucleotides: TGTGCCAGCACCCAGGGACAGGGCCAGTACTTC. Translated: CASTQGQGQYF.

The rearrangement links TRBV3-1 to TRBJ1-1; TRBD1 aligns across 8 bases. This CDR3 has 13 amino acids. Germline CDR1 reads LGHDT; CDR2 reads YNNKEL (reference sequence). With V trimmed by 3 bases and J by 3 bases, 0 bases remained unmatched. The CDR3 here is CASSQTGDTEAFF. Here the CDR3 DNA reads TGTGCCAGCAGCCAGACAGGGGACACTGAAGCTTTCTTT.

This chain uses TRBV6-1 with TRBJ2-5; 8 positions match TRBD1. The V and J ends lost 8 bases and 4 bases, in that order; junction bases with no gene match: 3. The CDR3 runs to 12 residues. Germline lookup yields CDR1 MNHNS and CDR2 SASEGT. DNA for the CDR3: TGTGCCAGCGACAGGGGAGGAGAGACCCAGTACTTC. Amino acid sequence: CASDRGGETQYF.

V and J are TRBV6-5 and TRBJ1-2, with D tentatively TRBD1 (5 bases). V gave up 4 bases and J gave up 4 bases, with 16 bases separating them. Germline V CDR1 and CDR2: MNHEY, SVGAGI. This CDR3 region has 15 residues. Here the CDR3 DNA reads TGTGCCAGCAGTTCCCCGGGGGGGACCTCCTATGGCTACACCTTC. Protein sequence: CASSSPGGTSYGYTF.

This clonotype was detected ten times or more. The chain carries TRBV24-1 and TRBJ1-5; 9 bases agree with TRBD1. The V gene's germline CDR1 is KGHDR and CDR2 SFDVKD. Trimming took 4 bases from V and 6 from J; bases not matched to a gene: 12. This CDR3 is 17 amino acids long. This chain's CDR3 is CATSESGTGSGFQPQHF. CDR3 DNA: TGTGCCACCAGTGAATCGGGGACAGGGTCGGGTTTTCAGCCCCAGCATTTT.

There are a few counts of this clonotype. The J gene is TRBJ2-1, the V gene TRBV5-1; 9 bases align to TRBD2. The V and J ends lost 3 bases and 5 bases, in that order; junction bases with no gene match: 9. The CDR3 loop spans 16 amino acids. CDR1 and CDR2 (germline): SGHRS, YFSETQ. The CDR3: CASSSLSGSEHNEQFF. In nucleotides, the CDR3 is TGCGCCAGCAGCTCCCTTAGCGGGAGTGAACACAATGAGCAGTTCTTC.

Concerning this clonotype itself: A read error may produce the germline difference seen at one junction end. The CDR3 region has the DNA TGTGCCAGCAGCCATGTGGGGACAGGCACGGATACACAGTATTTT. Translation: CASSHVGTGTDTQYF. The chain recombines TRBV3-1 with TRBJ2-3, with TRBD1 matching 8 bases. The CDR3 loop spans 15 amino acids. Germline V gene lookup returns CDR1 LGHDT and CDR2 YNNKEL (reference sequence).

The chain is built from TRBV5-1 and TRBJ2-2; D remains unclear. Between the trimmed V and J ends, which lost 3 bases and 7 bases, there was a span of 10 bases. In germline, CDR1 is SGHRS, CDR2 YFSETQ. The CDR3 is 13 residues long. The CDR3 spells CASSSEAIGELFF. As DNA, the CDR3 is TGCGCCAGCAGCTCCGAGGCAATCGGGGAGCTGTTTTTT.

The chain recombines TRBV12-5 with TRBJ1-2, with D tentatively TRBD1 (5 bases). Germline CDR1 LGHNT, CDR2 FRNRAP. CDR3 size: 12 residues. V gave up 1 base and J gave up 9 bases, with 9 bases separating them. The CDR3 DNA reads TGTGCTAGTGGTTTGGCGGAGGGGAGCTACACCTTC. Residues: CASGLAEGSYTF.

CDR3 in DNA: TGTGCCAGCAGCCCTCGGGGGGCTAATCAGCCCCAGCATTTT. Translated, it gives CASSPRGANQPQHF. The chain is built from TRBV27 and TRBJ1-5; possibly TRBD1 for D (6 bases). The germline CDR1 and CDR2 sequences are MNHEY and SMNVEV (reference sequence). V was trimmed by 6 bases and J by 4 bases, leaving 13 bases between them. CDR3 size: 14 residues.

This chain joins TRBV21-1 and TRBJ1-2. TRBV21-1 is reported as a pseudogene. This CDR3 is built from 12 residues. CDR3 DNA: TGTGCCAGCCCTACCGGGGGGGAGGGCTACACCTTC. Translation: CASPTGGEGYTF.

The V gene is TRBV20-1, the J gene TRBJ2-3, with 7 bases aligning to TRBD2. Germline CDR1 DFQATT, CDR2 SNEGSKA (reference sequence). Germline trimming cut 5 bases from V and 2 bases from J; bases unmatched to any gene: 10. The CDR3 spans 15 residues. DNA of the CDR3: TGCAGTGCTCACCCCGGACTAGATACCACAGATACGCAGTATTTT. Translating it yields CSAHPGLDTTDTQYF.